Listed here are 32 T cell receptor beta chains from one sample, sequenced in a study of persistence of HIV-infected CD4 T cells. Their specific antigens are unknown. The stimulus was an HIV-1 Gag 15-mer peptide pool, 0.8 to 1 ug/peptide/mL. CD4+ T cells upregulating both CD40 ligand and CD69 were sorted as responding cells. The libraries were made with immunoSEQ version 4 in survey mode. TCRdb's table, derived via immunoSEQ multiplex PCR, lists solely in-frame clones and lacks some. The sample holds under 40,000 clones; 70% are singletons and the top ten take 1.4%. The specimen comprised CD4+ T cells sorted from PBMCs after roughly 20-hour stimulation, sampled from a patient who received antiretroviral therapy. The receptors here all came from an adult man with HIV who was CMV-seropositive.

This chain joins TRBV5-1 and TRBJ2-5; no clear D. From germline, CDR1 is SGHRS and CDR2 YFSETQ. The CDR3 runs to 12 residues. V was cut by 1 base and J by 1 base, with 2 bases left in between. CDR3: CASSLLQETQYF. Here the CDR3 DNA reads TGCGCCAGCAGCTTGCTCCAAGAGACCCAGTACTTC.

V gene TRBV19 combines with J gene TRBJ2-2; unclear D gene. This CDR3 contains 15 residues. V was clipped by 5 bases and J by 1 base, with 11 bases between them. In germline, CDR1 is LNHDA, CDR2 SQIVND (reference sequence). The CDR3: CASSARLGNTGELFF. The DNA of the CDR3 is TGTGCCAGTAGTGCGCGCCTGGGGAACACCGGGGAGCTGTTTTTT.

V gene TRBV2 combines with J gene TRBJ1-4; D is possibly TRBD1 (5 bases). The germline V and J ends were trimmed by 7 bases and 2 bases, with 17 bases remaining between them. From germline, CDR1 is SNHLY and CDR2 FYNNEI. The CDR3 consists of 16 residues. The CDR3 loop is CASILAGPSTNEKLFF. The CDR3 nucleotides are TGTGCCAGCATACTCGCAGGGCCAAGCACTAATGAAAAACTGTTTTTT.

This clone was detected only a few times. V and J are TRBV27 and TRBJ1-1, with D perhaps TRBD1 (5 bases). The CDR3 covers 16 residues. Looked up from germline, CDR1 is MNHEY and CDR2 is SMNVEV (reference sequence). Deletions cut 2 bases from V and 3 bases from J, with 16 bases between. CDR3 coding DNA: TGTGCCAGCAGTTTAGGACTCGACAGAATTTACACTGAAGCTTTCTTT. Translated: CASSLGLDRIYTEAFF.

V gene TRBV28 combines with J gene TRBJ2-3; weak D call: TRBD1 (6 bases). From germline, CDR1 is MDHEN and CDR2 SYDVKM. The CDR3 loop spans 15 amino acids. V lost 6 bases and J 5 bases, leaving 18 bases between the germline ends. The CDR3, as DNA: TGTGCCAGCAGATCCCCACCGGGACATGGAGATACGCAGTATTTT. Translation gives CASRSPPGHGDTQYF.

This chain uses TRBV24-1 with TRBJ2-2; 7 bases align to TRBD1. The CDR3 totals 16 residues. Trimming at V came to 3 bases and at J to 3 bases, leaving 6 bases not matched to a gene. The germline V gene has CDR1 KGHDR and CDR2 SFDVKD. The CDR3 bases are TGTGCCACCAGTGATCCCGACAGGGCCTACACCGGGGAGCTGTTTTTT. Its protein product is CATSDPDRAYTGELFF.

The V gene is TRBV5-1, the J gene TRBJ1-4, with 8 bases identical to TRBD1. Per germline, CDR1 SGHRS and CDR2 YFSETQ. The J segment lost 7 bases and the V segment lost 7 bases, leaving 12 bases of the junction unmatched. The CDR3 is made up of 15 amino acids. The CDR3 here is CASGMQGARGEKLFF. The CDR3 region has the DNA TGCGCCAGCGGGATGCAGGGGGCGCGGGGTGAAAAACTGTTTTTT.

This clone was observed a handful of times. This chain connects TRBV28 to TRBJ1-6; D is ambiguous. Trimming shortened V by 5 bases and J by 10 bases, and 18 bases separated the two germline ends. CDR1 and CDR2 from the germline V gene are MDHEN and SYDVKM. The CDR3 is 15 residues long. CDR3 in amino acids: CASSRLDKQLSPLHF. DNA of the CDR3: TGTGCCAGCAGTAGATTAGACAAGCAGTTGTCACCCCTCCACTTT.

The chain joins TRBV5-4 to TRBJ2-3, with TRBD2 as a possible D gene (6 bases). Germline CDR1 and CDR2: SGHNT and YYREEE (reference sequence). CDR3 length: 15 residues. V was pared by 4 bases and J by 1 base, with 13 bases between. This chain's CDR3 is CASSPPGLRTDTQYF. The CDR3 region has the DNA TGTGCCAGCAGCCCACCGGGACTCCGCACAGATACGCAGTATTTT.

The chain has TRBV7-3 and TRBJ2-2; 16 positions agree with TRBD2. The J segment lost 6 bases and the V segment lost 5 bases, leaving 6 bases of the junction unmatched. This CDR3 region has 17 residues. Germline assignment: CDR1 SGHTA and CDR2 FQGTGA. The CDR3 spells CASSPQGLAGGPGELFF. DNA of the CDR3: TGTGCCAGCAGCCCCCAGGGACTAGCGGGGGGGCCCGGGGAGCTGTTTTTT.

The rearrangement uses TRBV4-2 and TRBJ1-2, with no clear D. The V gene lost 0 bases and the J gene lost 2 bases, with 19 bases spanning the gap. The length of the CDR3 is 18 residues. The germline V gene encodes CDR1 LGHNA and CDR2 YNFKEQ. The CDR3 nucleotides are TGTGCCAGCAGCCAAGATGGGAATAGAGCAGGACGCAACTATGGCTACACCTTC. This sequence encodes CASSQDGNRAGRNYGYTF.

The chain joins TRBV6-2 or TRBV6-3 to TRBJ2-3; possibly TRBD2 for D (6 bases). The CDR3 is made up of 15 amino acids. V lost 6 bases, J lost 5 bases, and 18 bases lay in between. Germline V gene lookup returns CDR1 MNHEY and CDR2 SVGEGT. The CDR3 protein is CASSSSELTVDTQYF. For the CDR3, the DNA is TGTGCCAGCAGCTCTAGCGAACTAACCGTAGATACGCAGTATTTT.

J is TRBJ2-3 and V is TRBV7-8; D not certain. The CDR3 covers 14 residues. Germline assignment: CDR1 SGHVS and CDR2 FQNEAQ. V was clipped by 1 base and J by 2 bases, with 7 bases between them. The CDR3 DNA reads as TGTGCCAGCAGCTTAGACAGACCCACAGATACGCAGTATTTT. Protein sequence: CASSLDRPTDTQYF.

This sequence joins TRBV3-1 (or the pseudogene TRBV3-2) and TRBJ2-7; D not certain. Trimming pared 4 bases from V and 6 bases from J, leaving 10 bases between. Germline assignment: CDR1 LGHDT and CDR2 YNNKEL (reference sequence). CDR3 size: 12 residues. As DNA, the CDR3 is TGTGCCAGCAGCCTAATCAATACCGAGCAGTACTTC. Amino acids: CASSLINTEQYF.

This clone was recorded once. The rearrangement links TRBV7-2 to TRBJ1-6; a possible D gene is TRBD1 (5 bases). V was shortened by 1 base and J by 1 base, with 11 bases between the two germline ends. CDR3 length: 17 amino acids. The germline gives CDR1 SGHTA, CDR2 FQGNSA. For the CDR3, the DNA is TGTGCCAGCAGCTTAGTAGCAGGGAAGTCCTATAATTCACCCCTCCACTTT. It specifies CASSLVAGKSYNSPLHF. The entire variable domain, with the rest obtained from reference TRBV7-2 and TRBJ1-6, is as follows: GAGVSQSPSNKVTEKGKDVELRCDPISGHTALYWYRQSLGQGLEFLIYFQGNSAPDKSGLPSDRFSAERTGGSVSTLTIQRTQQEDSAVYLCASSLVAGKSYNSPLHFGNGTRLTVT.

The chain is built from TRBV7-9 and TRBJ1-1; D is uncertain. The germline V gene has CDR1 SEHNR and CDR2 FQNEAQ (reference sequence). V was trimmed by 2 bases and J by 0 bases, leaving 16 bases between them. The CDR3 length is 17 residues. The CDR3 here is CASSLSVRRHLNTEAFF. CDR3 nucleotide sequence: TGTGCCAGCAGCTTATCGGTGAGAAGGCACCTGAACACTGAAGCTTTCTTT.

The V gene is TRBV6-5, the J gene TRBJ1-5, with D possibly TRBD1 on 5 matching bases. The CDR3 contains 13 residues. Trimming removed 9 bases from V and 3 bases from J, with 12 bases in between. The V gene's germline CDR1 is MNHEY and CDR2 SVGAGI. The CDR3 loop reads CASGGTVNQPQHF. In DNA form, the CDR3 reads TGTGCCAGTGGTGGGACTGTCAATCAGCCCCAGCATTTT.

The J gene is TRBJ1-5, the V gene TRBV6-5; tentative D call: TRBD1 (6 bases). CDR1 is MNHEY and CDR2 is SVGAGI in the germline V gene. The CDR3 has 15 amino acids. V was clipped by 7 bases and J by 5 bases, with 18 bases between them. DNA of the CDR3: TGTGCCAGCATCAGCAGGGGAGGGATACATCAGCCCCAGCATTTT. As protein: CASISRGGIHQPQHF.

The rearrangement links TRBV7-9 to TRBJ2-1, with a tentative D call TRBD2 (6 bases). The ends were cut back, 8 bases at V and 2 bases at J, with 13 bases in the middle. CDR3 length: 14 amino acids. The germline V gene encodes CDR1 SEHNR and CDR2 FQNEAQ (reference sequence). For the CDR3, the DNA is TGTGCCAGCGAAGTCTCGGGGGCCTACAATGAGCAGTTCTTC. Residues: CASEVSGAYNEQFF. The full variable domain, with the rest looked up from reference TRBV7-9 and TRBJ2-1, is DTGVSQNPRHKITKRGQNVTFRCDPISEHNRLYWYRQTLGQGPEFLTYFQNEAQLEKSRLLSDRFSAERPKGSFSTLEIQRTEQGDSAMYLCASEVSGAYNEQFFGPGTRLTVL.

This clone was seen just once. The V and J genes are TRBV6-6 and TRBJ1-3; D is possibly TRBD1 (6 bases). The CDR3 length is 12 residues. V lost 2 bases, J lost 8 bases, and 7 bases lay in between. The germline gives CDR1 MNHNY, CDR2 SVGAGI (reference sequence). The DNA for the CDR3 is TGTGCCAGCAGTTACAAGGGGGACACCATATATTTT. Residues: CASSYKGDTIYF.

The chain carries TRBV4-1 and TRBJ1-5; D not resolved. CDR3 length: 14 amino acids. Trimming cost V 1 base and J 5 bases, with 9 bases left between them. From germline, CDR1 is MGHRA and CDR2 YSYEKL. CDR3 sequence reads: CASSQGGRDQPQHF. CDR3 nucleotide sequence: TGCGCCAGCAGCCAAGGTGGTAGGGATCAGCCCCAGCATTTT.

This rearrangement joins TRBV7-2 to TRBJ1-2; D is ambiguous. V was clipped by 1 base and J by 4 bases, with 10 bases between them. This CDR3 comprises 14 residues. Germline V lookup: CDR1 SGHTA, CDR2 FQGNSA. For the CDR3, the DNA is TGTGCCAGCAGCTTAGAACTCTCTAGCTATGGCTACACCTTC. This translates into CASSLELSSYGYTF.

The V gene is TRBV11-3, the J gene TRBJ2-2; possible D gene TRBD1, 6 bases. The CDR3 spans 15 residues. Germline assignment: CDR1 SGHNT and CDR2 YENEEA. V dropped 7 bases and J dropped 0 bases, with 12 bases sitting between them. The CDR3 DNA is TGTGCCAGCACCCACGACAGGACGAACACCGGGGAGCTGTTTTTT. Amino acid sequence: CASTHDRTNTGELFF.

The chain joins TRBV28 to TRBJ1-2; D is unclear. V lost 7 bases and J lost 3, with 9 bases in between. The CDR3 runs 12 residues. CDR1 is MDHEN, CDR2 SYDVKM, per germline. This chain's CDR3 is CASTSNHYGYTF. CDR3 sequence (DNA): TGTGCCAGCACCTCGAATCACTATGGCTACACCTTC.

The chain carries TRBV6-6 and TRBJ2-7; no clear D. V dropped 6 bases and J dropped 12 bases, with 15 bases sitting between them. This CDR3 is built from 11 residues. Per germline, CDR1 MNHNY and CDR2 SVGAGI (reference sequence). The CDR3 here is CASSLPSRVYF. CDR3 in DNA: TGTGCCAGCAGCCTCCCCAGTAGGGTGTACTTC.

CDR3 amino acids: CASSSSLGQYF. In DNA, the CDR3 is TGTGCCAGCAGCTCCTCGCTAGGGCAGTACTTC. The chain employs TRBV7-9 and TRBJ2-7; no clear D. V was trimmed by 4 bases and J by 9 bases, leaving 10 bases between them. Germline CDR1 SEHNR, CDR2 FQNEAQ (reference sequence). The CDR3 contains 11 residues.

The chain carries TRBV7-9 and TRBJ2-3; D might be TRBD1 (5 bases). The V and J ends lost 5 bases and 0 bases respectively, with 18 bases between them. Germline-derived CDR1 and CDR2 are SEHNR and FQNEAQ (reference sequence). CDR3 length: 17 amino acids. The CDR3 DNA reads TGTGCCAGCAGCCCCCGGACATCTTCTTCTAGCACAGATACGCAGTATTTT. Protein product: CASSPRTSSSSTDTQYF.

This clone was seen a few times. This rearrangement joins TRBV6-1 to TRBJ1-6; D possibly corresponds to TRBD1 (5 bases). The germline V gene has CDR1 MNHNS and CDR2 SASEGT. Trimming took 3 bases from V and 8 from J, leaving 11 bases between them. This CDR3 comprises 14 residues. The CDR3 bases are TGTGCCAGCAGTGAGGTTGGGGGAGATTCACCCCTCCACTTT. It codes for CASSEVGGDSPLHF.

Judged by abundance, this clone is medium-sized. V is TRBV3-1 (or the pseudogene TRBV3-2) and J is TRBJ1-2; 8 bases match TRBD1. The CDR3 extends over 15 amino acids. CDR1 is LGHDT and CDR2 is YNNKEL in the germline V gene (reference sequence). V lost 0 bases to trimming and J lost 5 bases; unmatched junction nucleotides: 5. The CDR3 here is CASSQDQQGGYGYTF. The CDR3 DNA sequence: TGTGCCAGCAGCCAAGATCAACAGGGGGGATATGGCTACACCTTC.

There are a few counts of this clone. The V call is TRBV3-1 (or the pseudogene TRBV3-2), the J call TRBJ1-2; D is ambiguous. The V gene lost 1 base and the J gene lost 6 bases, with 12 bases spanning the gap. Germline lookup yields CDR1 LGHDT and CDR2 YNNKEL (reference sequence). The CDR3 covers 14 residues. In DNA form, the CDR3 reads TGTGCCAGCAGCCAAGCGTTGAGGAGGAATGGCTACACCTTC. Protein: CASSQALRRNGYTF.

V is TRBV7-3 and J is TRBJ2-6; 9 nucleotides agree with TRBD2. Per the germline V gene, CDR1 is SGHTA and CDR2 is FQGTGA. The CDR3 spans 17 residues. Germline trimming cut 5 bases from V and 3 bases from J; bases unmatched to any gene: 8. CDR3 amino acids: CASSRQRGVLGANVLTF. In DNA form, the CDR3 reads TGTGCCAGCAGCCGCCAGCGGGGGGTGCTTGGGGCCAACGTCCTGACTTTC.

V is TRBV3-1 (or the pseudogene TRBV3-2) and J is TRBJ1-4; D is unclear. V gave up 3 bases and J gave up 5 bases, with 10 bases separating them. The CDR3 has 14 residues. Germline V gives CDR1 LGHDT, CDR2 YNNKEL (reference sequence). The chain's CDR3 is CASSQYLGNEKLFF. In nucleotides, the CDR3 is TGTGCCAGCAGCCAGTACCTGGGGAATGAAAAACTGTTTTTT.